This T cell receptor beta chain was recovered during a study of T cells in Graves' hyperthyroidism and ophthalmopathy. Findings and caveats of the study: Blood also contained most expanded thyroid clonotypes above 0.001. Ophthalmopathy and stable hyperthyroidism were told apart by a 13 V-J model.

The J segment lost 8 bases and the V segment lost 6 bases, leaving 13 bases of the junction unmatched. Germline values: CDR1 MNHNS, CDR2 SASEGT. The length of the CDR3 is 15 residues. Calling Graves' hyperthyroidism stable meant ophthalmopathy did not progress within 18 months. Extraction of PBMCs used approximately 10 ml of fresh peripheral blood. Comments on this clonotype: Its antigen is as yet unknown. A much larger clone sits a single nucleotide away, making a read error possible.

It was RNA transcripts that yielded the amplified TCR beta CDR3 regions. Initially, a first-round RT-PCR of the TCR CDR3 employed the HTBI primer set. TCRdb independently ran MiXCR on the multiplex PCR reads; one entry per CDR3 protein. Altogether approximately 590,000 distinct CDR3 sequences are present, approximately 14% being singletons, with the ten largest covering about 7%. Material for sequencing was blood. The chain couples TRBV6-1 to TRBJ1-5, with 7 bases aligning to TRBD1. The receptor was isolated from a woman in her 30s with Graves' hyperthyroidism. The CDR3 reads CASRDGQVLPKPQHF. CDR3 bases: TGTGCCAGCAGAGACGGACAGGTCCTGCCGAAGCCCCAGCATTTT.